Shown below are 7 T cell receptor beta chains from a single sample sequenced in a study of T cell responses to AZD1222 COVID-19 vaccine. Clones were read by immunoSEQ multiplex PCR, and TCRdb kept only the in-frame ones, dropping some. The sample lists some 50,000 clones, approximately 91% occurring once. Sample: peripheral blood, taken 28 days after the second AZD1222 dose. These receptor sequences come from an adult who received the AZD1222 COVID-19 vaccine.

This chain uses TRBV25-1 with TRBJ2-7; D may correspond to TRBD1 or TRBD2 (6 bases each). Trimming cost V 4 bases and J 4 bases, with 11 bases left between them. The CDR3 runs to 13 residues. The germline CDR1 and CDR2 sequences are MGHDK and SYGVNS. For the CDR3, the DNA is TGTGCCAGCAGTGTCACAGGGACTTACGAGCAGTACTTC. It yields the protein CASSVTGTYEQYF.

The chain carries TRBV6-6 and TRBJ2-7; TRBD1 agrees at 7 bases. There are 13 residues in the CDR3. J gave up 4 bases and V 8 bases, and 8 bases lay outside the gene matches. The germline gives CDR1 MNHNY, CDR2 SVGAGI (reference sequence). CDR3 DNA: TGTGCCAGCGCCCGGGACAGCCAATACGAGCAGTACTTC. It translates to CASARDSQYEQYF.

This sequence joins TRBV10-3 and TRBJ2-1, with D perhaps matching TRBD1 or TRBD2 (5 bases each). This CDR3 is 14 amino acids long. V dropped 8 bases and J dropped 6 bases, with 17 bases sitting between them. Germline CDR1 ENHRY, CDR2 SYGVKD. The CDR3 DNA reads TGTGCCATCGGGTCTAGCCGAGGGGTCAATGAGCAGTTCTTC. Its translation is CAIGSSRGVNEQFF.

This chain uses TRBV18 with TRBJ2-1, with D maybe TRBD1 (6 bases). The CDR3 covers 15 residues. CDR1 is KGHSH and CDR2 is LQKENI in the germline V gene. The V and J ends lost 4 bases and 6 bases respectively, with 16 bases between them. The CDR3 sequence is CASSRPGTGLNEQFF. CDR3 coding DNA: TGTGCCAGCTCACGCCCCGGAACAGGGCTCAATGAGCAGTTCTTC.

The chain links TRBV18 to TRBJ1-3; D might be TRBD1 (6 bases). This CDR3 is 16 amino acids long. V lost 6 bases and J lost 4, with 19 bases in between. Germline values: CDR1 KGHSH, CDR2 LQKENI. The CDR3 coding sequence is TGTGCCAGCTCCCTGGGACACCCCGACGCAGGAAACACCATATATTTT. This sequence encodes CASSLGHPDAGNTIYF.

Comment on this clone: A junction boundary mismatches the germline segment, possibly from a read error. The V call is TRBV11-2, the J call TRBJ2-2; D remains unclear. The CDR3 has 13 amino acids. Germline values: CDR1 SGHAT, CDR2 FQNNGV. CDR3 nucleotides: TGTGCCAGCAGCTTTGAGAACGCCGGGGAGCTGTTTTTT. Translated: CASSFENAGELFF.

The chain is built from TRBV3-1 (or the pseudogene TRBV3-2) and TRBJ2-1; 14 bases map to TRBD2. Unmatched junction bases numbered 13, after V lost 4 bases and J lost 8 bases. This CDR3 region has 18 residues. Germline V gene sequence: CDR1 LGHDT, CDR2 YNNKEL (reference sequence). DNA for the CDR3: TGTGCCAGCAGCCCGAGGGGGACTAGCGGGAGCCATGGGGATGAGCAGTTCTTC. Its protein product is CASSPRGTSGSHGDEQFF.